These 9 T cell receptor beta chains originate from one sample sequenced in a study of blood T cell repertoires in COVID-19. The assay was immunoSEQ multiplex PCR, and TCRdb's table has in-frame clones only and misses some. Found here are around 260,000 clones, 86% of them singletons; the top ten hold about 3%. Sequenced material: peripheral blood. These receptors were collected from a woman in her thirties with active or convalescent COVID-19.

The chain joins TRBV2 to TRBJ2-4; maybe TRBD2 (6 bases). CDR1 is SNHLY, CDR2 FYNNEI, per germline. This CDR3 comprises 16 residues. The V and J ends lost 7 bases and 1 base respectively, with 17 bases between them. The CDR3: CASTLGKGRAKNIQYF. The CDR3 bases are TGTGCCAGCACCCTCGGGAAGGGGAGGGCCAAAAACATTCAGTACTTC.

The chain carries TRBV21-1 and TRBJ1-5. TRBV21-1 is a pseudogene locus. The CDR3 runs to 16 residues. The CDR3 loop is CASSPTTPGVSQPQHF. As DNA, the CDR3 is TGTGCCAGCAGCCCTACCACCCCGGGGGTGAGTCAGCCCCAGCATTTT.

In its sample, this clone was seen once. The rearrangement links TRBV6-2 or TRBV6-3 to TRBJ1-2; D not resolved. V was clipped by 2 bases and J by 5 bases, with 9 bases between them. The germline CDR1 and CDR2 sequences are MNHEY and SVGEGT. This CDR3 comprises 13 residues. The chain's CDR3 is CASSYEGRYGYTF. As DNA, the CDR3 is TGTGCCAGCAGTTACGAGGGAAGGTATGGCTACACCTTC.

V usage is TRBV5-5 and J usage is TRBJ2-2; D unclear. The germline V gene has CDR1 SGHKS and CDR2 YYEKEE (reference sequence). Trimming stripped 0 bases from V and 4 bases from J, with 7 bases between. The CDR3 has 14 amino acids. The CDR3, as DNA: TGTGCCAGCAGCTTGGCCCTACCCACCGGGGAGCTGTTTTTT. It encodes CASSLALPTGELFF.

V and J are TRBV27 and TRBJ1-2; D not resolved. V gave up 0 bases and J gave up 4 bases, with 9 bases separating them. The CDR3 is made up of 14 amino acids. Per germline, CDR1 MNHEY and CDR2 SMNVEV (reference sequence). In DNA, the CDR3 is TGTGCCAGCAGTTTATCACCCACAGCCTATGGCTACACCTTC. This sequence encodes CASSLSPTAYGYTF.

This chain uses TRBV5-1 with TRBJ1-2, with 9 bases that match TRBD1. The V gene end was trimmed by 0 bases and the J gene end by 5 bases; junction bases not matched to a gene: 5. The germline V gene has CDR1 SGHRS and CDR2 YFSETQ. This CDR3 is 15 amino acids long. CDR3 nucleotide sequence: TGCGCCAGCAGCTTGGACAGGGGGCGCCCGTATGGCTACACCTTC. As protein: CASSLDRGRPYGYTF.

CDR3 sequence (DNA): TGTGCCAGCAGTTCCGAGGGTCAGAGAGAAGCTTTCTTT. This encodes CASSSEGQREAFF. This chain joins TRBV6-2 or TRBV6-3 and TRBJ1-1; no definite D call. CDR1 is MNHEY, CDR2 SVGEGT, per germline. CDR3 length: 13 residues. The ends were cut back, 4 bases at V and 8 bases at J, with 14 bases in the middle.

The rearrangement links TRBV7-2 to TRBJ2-1; D might be TRBD2 (5 bases). Germline loops: CDR1 SGHTA, CDR2 FQGNSA. There are 15 residues in the CDR3. Trimming took 2 bases from V and 5 from J, leaving 13 bases between them. The CDR3 region has the DNA TGTGCCAGCAGCTTAAGTCTAGCTCGCCACAATGAGCAGTTCTTC. Translated, it gives CASSLSLARHNEQFF.

This chain connects TRBV19 to TRBJ1-3; the D gene is possibly TRBD1 (5 bases). Germline CDR1 reads LNHDA; CDR2 reads SQIVND (reference sequence). The CDR3 has 17 residues. Trimming shortened V by 3 bases and J by 0 bases, and 15 bases separated the two germline ends. The CDR3, as DNA: TGTGCCAGTAGTATCCACCGGGGGGAGAGCTCTGGAAACACCATATATTTT. As protein: CASSIHRGESSGNTIYF.